These T cell receptor beta chains were read from a single sample in a study of blood T cell repertoires in COVID-19. This table comes from immunoSEQ multiplex PCR, and its TCRdb copy is limited to in-frame clones, with some not included. This table has roughly 250,000 clones, about 86% appearing once. The sequencing sample was made of peripheral blood. The receptors originated from a person between 65 and 80 years old with COVID-19, enrolled during active disease. CDR3s include the opening cysteine and the closing phenylalanine or tryptophan. The order of the fields is V gene, clone size, D gene, J gene, CDR3 protein, CDR3 DNA. A D gene is named only where the DNA matches it firmly. Clone size is shown for a subset of rows, as once, few, many or a class of expanded clone.

v_gene: TRBV6-6; abundance: .; d_gene: TRBD2; j_gene: TRBJ2-3; CDR3aa: CASSPARGVADTQYF; CDR3nt: TGTGCCAGCTCCCCGGCGCGGGGGGTCGCAGATACGCAGTATTTT
v_gene: TRBV5-6; abundance: .; d_gene: .; j_gene: TRBJ2-3; CDR3aa: CASSFYRDADTDTQYF; CDR3nt: TGTGCCAGCAGCTTTTACAGGGATGCGGACACAGATACGCAGTATTTT
v_gene: TRBV5-1; abundance: .; d_gene: .; j_gene: TRBJ2-3; CDR3aa: CASRLVDTQYF; CDR3nt: TGCGCCAGCCGACTGGTAGATACGCAGTATTTT
v_gene: TRBV28; abundance: .; d_gene: TRBD1; j_gene: TRBJ1-6; CDR3aa: CASTTGQGADPLKPLHF; CDR3nt: TGTGCCAGCACGACTGGGCAGGGGGCCGATCCGCTTAAACCCCTCCACTTT
v_gene: TRBV27; abundance: .; d_gene: .; j_gene: TRBJ2-5; CDR3aa: CASSPGGSETQYF; CDR3nt: TGTGCCAGCAGTCCGGGGGGCTCGGAGACCCAGTACTTC
v_gene: TRBV19; abundance: .; d_gene: TRBD2; j_gene: TRBJ2-7; CDR3aa: CASSRKGLAGSSTYEQYF; CDR3nt: TGTGCCAGTAGTAGAAAGGGACTAGCGGGATCCTCCACCTACGAGCAGTACTTC
v_gene: TRBV28; abundance: .; d_gene: TRBD2; j_gene: TRBJ2-5; CDR3aa: CASRGLAGVETQYF; CDR3nt: TGTGCCAGCAGGGGACTAGCGGGAGTGGAGACCCAGTACTTC
v_gene: TRBV27; abundance: .; d_gene: TRBD1; j_gene: TRBJ2-7; CDR3aa: CASSLRDRSYEQYF; CDR3nt: TGTGCCAGCAGTTTACGGGACAGATCCTACGAGCAGTACTTC
v_gene: TRBV7-2; abundance: .; d_gene: .; j_gene: TRBJ2-5; CDR3aa: CASSQVSETQYF; CDR3nt: TGTGCCAGCAGCCAGGTGTCGGAGACCCAGTACTTC
v_gene: TRBV29-1; abundance: .; d_gene: TRBD1; j_gene: TRBJ1-4; CDR3aa: CSVREDRAGEKLFF; CDR3nt: TGCAGCGTTCGAGAGGACAGGGCAGGTGAAAAACTGTTTTTT
v_gene: TRBV6-2/TRBV6-3; abundance: .; d_gene: TRBD2; j_gene: TRBJ2-3; CDR3aa: CASSYSDGTSGRKVTDTQYF; CDR3nt: TGTGCCAGCAGTTACTCCGATGGGACTAGCGGGAGGAAAGTAACAGATACGCAGTATTTT
v_gene: TRBV19; abundance: .; d_gene: TRBD2; j_gene: TRBJ2-6; CDR3aa: CASSEQTRGVGNSGANVLTF; CDR3nt: TGTGCCAGTAGCGAACAAACTCGGGGGGTCGGGAACTCTGGGGCCAACGTCCTGACTTTC
v_gene: TRBV19; abundance: few; d_gene: TRBD2; j_gene: TRBJ2-3; CDR3aa: CASMPGGGGFSTDTQYF; CDR3nt: TGTGCCAGTATGCCGGGAGGGGGAGGGTTTAGCACAGATACGCAGTATTTT
v_gene: TRBV28; abundance: .; d_gene: .; j_gene: TRBJ1-1; CDR3aa: CASSLARNTEAFF; CDR3nt: TGTGCCAGCAGTTTAGCCAGGAACACTGAAGCTTTCTTT
v_gene: TRBV7-2; abundance: .; d_gene: TRBD1; j_gene: TRBJ2-3; CDR3aa: CASSLKGAGTGADTQYF; CDR3nt: TGTGCCAGCAGCTTAAAGGGCGCCGGGACAGGGGCCGATACGCAGTATTTT
v_gene: TRBV7-2; abundance: .; d_gene: TRBD2; j_gene: TRBJ2-4; CDR3aa: CASSLAQGLAGGKNIQYF; CDR3nt: TGTGCCAGCAGCTTAGCCCAGGGACTAGCGGGGGGCAAAAACATTCAGTACTTC